The table lists the clone carrying this T cell receptor beta chain with many counts. Its cognate antigen is unknown. The data stem from a study of T cells in Graves' hyperthyroidism and ophthalmopathy. CDR1 SGHAT and CDR2 FQNNGV come from the germline V gene. V was cut by 3 bases and J by 3 bases, with 9 bases left in between. The CDR3 is 13 residues long. Study-wide findings and caveats: Researchers found most expanded thyroid clonotypes above 0.001 in blood as well.

RNA transcripts gave rise to amplified TCR beta CDR3 regions. The HTBI primer set drove a first-round RT-PCR of the TCR CDR3. Via MiXCR, TCRdb re-called the multiplex PCR reads, giving one row per CDR3 protein. In the table there are some 440,000 distinct CDR3 sequences, more than 15% of which are singletons. In patients aged 18 to 65, hyperthyroidism was newly diagnosed, with duration under 2 months. Clinical symptoms, serum thyroxine, TRAb, thyroid ultrasound and orbital computed tomography established diagnosis. The authors took PBMCs from 8.5 to 10 ml fresh peripheral blood. The rearrangement uses TRBV11-2 and TRBJ2-7; unclear D gene. The sequence was obtained from a woman aged 18-29 years with Graves' hyperthyroidism. Sample: blood. The CDR3 coding sequence is TGTGCCAGCAGCTTTGGGCGGCTCTACGAGCAGTACTTC. As protein: CASSFGRLYEQYF. Based on the CDR3 plus reference TRBV11-2 and TRBJ2-7, the full variable domain is EAGVAQSPRYKIIEKRQSVAFWCNPISGHATLYWYQQILGQGPKLLIQFQNNGVVDDSQLPKDRFSAERLKGVDSTLKIQPAKLEDSAVYLCASSFGRLYEQYFGPGTRLTVT.